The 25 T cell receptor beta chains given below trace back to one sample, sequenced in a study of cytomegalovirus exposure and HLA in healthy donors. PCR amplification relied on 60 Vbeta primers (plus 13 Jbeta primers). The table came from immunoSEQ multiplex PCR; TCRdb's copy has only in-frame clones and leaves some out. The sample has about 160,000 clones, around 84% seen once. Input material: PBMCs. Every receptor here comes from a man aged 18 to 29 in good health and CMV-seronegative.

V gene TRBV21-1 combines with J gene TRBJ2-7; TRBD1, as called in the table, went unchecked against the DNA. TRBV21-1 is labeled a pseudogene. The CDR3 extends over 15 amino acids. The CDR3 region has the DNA TGTGCCAGCAGCAGATTAGGTCAGGGTCCCTACGAGCAGTACTTC. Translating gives CASSRLGQGPYEQYF.

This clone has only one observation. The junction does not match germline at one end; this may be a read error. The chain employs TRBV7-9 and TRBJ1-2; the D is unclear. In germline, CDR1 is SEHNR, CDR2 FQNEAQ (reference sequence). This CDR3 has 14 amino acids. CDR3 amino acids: CSSSLWEGSYGYTF. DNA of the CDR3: TGTTCCAGCAGCTTATGGGAGGGCAGCTATGGCTACACCTTC.

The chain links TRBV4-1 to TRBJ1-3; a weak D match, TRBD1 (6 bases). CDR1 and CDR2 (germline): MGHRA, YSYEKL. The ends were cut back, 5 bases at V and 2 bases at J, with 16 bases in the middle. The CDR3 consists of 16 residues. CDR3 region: CASSESGGLTGNTIYF. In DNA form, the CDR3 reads TGCGCCAGCAGCGAAAGCGGGGGGCTGACTGGAAACACCATATATTTT.

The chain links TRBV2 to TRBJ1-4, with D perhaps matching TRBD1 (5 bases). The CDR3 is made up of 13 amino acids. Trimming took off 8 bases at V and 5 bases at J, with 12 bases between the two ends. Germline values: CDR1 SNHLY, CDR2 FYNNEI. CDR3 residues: CASSRQPNEKLFF. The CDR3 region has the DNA TGTGCCAGCTCAAGACAGCCCAATGAAAAACTGTTTTTT. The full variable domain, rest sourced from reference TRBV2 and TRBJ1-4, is EPEVTQTPSHQVTQMGQEVILRCVPISNHLYFYWYRQILGQKVEFLVSFYNNEISEKSEIFDDQFSVERPDGSNFTLKIRSTKLEDSAMYFCASSRQPNEKLFFGSGTQLSVL.

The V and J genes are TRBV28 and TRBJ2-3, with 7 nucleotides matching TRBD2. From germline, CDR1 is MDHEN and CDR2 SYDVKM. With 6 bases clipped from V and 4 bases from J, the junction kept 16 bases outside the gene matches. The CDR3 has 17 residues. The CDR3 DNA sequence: TGTGCCAGCAGCCCAGGTGGCGGGAGTATTAGTGCAGATACGCAGTATTTT. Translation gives CASSPGGGSISADTQYF.

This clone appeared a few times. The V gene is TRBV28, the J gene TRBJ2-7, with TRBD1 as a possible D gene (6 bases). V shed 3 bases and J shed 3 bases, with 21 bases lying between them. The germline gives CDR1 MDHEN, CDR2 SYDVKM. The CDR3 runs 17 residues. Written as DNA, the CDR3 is TGTGCCAGCAGTTTTCGTAGGCGTACAGGGACCTTCTACGAGCAGTACTTC. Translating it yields CASSFRRRTGTFYEQYF.

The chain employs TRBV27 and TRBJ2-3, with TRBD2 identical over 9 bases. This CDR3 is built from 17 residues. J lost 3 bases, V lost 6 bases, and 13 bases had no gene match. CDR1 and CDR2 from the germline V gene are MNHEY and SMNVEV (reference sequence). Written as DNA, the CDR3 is TGTGCCAGCAGAGCCCGTGGCGGGGGGGCGGGGACAGATACGCAGTATTTT. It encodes CASRARGGGAGTDTQYF.

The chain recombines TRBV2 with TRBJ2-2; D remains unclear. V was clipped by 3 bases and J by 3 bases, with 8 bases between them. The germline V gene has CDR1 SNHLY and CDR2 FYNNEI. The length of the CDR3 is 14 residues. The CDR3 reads CASSDRTYTGELFF. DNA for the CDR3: TGTGCCAGCAGTGATAGAACTTACACCGGGGAGCTGTTTTTT.

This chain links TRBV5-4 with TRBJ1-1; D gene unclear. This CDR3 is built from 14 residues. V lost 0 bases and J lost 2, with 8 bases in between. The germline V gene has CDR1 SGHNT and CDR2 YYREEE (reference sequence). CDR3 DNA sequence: TGTGCCAGCAGCTTGGAGTCGAGAAACACTGAAGCTTTCTTT. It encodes CASSLESRNTEAFF.

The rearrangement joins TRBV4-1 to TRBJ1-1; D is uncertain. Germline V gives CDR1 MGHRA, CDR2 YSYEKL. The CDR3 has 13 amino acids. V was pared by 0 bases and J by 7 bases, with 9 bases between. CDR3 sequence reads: CASSQEGGIEAFF. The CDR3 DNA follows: TGCGCCAGCAGCCAAGAAGGAGGGATTGAAGCTTTCTTT.

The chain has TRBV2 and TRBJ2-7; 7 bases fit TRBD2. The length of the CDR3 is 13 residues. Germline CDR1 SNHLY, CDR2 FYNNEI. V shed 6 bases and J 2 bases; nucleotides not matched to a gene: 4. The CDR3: CASRAGVTYEQYF. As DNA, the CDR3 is TGTGCCAGCAGGGCGGGGGTAACCTACGAGCAGTACTTC.

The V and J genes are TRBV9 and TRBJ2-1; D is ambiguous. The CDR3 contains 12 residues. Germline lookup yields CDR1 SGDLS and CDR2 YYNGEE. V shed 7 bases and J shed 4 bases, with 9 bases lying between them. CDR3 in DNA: TGTGCCAGCGCGAGGTCTTACAATGAGCAGTTCTTC. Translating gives CASARSYNEQFF.

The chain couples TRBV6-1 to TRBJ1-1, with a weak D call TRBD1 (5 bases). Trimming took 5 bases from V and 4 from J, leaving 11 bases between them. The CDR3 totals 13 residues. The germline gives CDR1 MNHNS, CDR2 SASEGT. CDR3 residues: CASSLSGGTEAFF. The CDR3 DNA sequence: TGTGCCAGCAGTTTATCGGGGGGCACTGAAGCTTTCTTT.

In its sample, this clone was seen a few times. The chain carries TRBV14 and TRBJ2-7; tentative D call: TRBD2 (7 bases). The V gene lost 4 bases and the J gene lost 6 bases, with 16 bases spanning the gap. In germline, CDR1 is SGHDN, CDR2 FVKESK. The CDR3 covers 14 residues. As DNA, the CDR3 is TGTGCCAGCAGCCTCCTGGGGGGGGCTGGCGAGCAGTACTTC. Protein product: CASSLLGGAGEQYF.

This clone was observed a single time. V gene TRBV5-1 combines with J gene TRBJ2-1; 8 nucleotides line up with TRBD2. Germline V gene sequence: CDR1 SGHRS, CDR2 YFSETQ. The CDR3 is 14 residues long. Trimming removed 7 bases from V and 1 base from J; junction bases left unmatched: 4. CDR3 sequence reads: CASHPGGSYNEQFF. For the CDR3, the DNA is TGCGCCAGCCACCCGGGGGGGTCCTACAATGAGCAGTTCTTC.

The CDR3 nucleotides read TGCGCCAGCAGCTTGGGTGGGCCCACAGATACGCAGTATTTT. Translation gives CASSLGGPTDTQYF. The chain links TRBV5-1 to TRBJ2-3, with D unclear. V was shortened by 0 bases and J by 2 bases, with 7 bases between the two germline ends. Looked up from germline, CDR1 is SGHRS and CDR2 is YFSETQ. The CDR3 has 14 amino acids.

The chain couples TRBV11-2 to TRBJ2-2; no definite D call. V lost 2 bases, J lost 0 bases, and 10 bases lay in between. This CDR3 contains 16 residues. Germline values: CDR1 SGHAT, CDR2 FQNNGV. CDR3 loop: CASSLFSGTNTGELFF. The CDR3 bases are TGTGCCAGCAGCTTATTTTCAGGCACGAACACCGGGGAGCTGTTTTTT.

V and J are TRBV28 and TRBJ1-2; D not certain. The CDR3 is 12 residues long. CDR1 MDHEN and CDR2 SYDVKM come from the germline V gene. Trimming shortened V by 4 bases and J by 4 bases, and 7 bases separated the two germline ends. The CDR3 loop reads CASSSSSYGYTF. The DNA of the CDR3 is TGTGCCAGCAGTTCATCGAGCTATGGCTACACCTTC.

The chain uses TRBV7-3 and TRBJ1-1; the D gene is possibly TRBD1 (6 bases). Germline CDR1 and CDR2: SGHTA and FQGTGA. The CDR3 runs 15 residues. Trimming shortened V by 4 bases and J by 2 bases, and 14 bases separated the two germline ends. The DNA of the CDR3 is TGTGCCAGCAGCTCCTCGGGGACACCCAACACTGAAGCTTTCTTT. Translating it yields CASSSSGTPNTEAFF.

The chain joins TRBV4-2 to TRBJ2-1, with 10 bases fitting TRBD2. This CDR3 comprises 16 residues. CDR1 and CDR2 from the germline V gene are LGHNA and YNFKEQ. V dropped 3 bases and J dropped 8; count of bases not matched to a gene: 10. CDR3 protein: CASSHSMGTSGDEQFF. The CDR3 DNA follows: TGTGCCAGCAGCCATTCAATGGGCACTAGCGGGGATGAGCAGTTCTTC.

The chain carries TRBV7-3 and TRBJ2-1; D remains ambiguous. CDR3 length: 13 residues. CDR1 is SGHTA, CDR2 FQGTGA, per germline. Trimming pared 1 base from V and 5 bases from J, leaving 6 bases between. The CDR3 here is CASSLNGNNEQFF. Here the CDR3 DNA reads TGTGCCAGCAGCTTAAACGGTAACAATGAGCAGTTCTTC.

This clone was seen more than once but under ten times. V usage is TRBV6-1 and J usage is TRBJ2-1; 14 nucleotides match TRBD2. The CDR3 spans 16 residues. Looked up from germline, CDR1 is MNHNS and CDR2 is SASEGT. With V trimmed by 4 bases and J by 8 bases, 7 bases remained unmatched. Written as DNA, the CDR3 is TGTGCCAGCAGTGTCACCGGGACTAGCGGGAGTGATGAGCAGTTCTTC. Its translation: CASSVTGTSGSDEQFF.

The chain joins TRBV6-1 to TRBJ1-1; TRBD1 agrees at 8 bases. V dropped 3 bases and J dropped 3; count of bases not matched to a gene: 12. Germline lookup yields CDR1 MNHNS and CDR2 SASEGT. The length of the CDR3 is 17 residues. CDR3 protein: CASSDPPGTGGYTEAFF. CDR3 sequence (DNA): TGTGCCAGCAGTGATCCCCCGGGGACAGGAGGATACACTGAAGCTTTCTTT.

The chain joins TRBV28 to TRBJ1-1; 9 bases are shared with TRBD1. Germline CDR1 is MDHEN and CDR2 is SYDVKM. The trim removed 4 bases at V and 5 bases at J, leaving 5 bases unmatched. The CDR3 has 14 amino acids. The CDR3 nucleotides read TGTGCCAGCAGTTCGGGACAGGGAGTAACTGAAGCTTTCTTT. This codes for CASSSGQGVTEAFF.

CDR3 nucleotide sequence: TGTGCCAGCAGCTCCGGACAGGGGGGGGAGCAGTACTTC. It codes for CASSSGQGGEQYF. V gene TRBV7-2 combines with J gene TRBJ2-7; 10 nucleotides agree with TRBD1. This CDR3 has 13 amino acids. The germline V gene encodes CDR1 SGHTA and CDR2 FQGNSA. J lost 7 bases, V lost 4 bases, and 4 bases had no gene match.